This T cell receptor beta chain was observed in a study of blood T cell repertoires in COVID-19. Recovery meant two consecutive negative NP/OP PCR tests, professional clearance, or resolved symptoms. The germline V and J ends were trimmed by 4 bases and 0 bases, with 10 bases remaining between them. The CDR3 extends over 15 amino acids. Per the germline V gene, CDR1 is MNHEY and CDR2 is SVGAGI. Per the original data handling: Scientists estimated how many nucleated cells there were by amplifying reference gene primers. Profiled with immunoSEQ multiplex PCR; TCRdb holds only in-frame clones, not every one. V, J and clone size are those of that table, while D and trimming were read from the DNA. This table has fewer than 250,000 clones, about 85% appearing once. With respect to this clone: The sample carries other DNA sequences with the same CDR3.

Sequenced material: PBMCs or T cells enriched from blood (not recorded which). This receptor was identified in a man aged 25-45 years who had recovered from COVID-19. V gene TRBV6-5 combines with J gene TRBJ1-5; maybe TRBD1 (6 bases). The CDR3 DNA reads TGTGCCAGCAGTTCCACAGGGTATAGCAATCAGCCCCAGCATTTT. Amino acids: CASSSTGYSNQPQHF.